Sequencing of this T cell receptor beta chain was carried out in a study of T cells in localized non-small cell lung cancer. Trimming took 4 bases from V and 4 from J; bases not matched to a gene: 6. Germline loops: CDR1 MGHDK, CDR2 SYGVNS. The CDR3 is 14 residues long. For this clone: Within the sample, other DNA sequences also encode this same CDR3.

Sequenced by immunoSEQ multiplex PCR; TCRdb stores in-frame clones only, minus some. The table records 130,000 or so clones, more than 70% of them present only once. The sample in question was peripheral blood, obtained before any cancer treatment. The chain is built from TRBV25-1 and TRBJ2-5; 7 bases align to TRBD1. This receptor was obtained from a female donor over 55 with stage I lung adenocarcinoma. CDR3 coding DNA: TGTGCCAGCAGTGCTAAACAGGGGAGAGAGACCCAGTACTTC. This encodes CASSAKQGRETQYF.